These T cell receptor beta chains were read from a single sample in a study of blood T cells in healthy people across ages. TCRdb processed the 5' RACE reads anew with MiXCR; each CDR3 protein has one entry. This sample has some 1.7 million distinct CDR3 sequences, with 28% found just once. The sequencing sample was made of blood. Receptors were obtained from a woman aged 25 to 45 in good health. The CDR3 runs from the conserved cysteine through the conserved F or W. The order of the fields is CDR3 length, clone size, J gene, V gene, D gene, CDR3 protein, CDR3 DNA. A D gene is named only where the DNA matches it firmly. Clone size is shown for a subset of rows, as once, few, many or a class of expanded clone.

14	NA	TRBJ2-7	TRBV15	NA	CATSSPVGGPEQYF	TGTGCCACCAGCAGCCCCGTAGGGGGGCCCGAGCAGTACTTC
14	many	TRBJ2-7	TRBV5-1	NA	CASSLAQGIDEQYF	TGCGCCAGCAGCTTGGCGCAGGGAATAGACGAGCAGTACTTC
19	NA	TRBJ2-1	TRBV7-9	TRBD1	CASSLFPSRGRARGNEQFF	TGTGCCAGCAGCCTTTTCCCTTCGAGGGGGCGGGCCCGGGGCAATGAGCAGTTCTTC
13	few	TRBJ2-7	TRBV7-9	TRBD1	CASSSTGGDKQYF	TGTGCCAGCAGCTCGACAGGGGGGGACAAGCAGTACTTC
17	NA	TRBJ2-1	TRBV4-3	NA	CASSQDMGGVYQETQFF	TGCGCCAGCAGCCAAGATATGGGGGGTGTTTATCAAGAGACCCAGTTCTTC
14	once	TRBJ2-7	TRBV15	NA	CATSKNTGHYEQYF	TGTGCCACCAGCAAGAACACGGGGCACTACGAGCAGTACTTC
16	few	TRBJ2-6	TRBV6-5	TRBD1	CASTLSTGAGANVLTF	TGTGCCAGCACTCTCTCAACAGGGGCTGGGGCCAACGTCCTGACTTTC
16	NA	TRBJ1-5	TRBV27	NA	CASSPSPYGVSQPQHF	TGTGCCAGCAGCCCATCCCCGTATGGGGTGAGTCAGCCCCAGCATTTT
13	NA	TRBJ1-2	TRBV6-5	NA	CASSRGAHDGYTF	TGTGCCAGCAGCAGGGGAGCCCACGACGGCTACACCTTC
13	NA	TRBJ2-5	TRBV14	NA	CASTGGTQETQYF	TGTGCCAGCACTGGAGGGACACAAGAGACCCAGTACTTC
13	NA	TRBJ1-4	TRBV10-3	NA	CAISERGHEKLFF	TGTGCCATCAGTGAAAGGGGCCATGAAAAACTGTTTTTT
15	many	TRBJ2-7	TRBV10-3	TRBD2	CAISAQEAGGYEQYF	TGTGCCATCAGTGCCCAGGAAGCGGGGGGCTACGAGCAGTACTTC
14	NA	TRBJ2-1	TRBV6-5	NA	CASSYRDGTYEQFF	TGTGCCAGCAGTTATCGGGACGGAACCTACGAGCAGTTCTTC
14	NA	TRBJ1-1	TRBV6-5	NA	CASSDEGGNTEAFF	TGTGCCAGCAGTGACGAGGGGGGGAACACTGAAGCTTTCTTT
15	once	TRBJ1-5	TRBV9	NA	CASSVGSRVDQPQHF	TGTGCCAGCAGCGTAGGTAGCAGGGTGGATCAGCCCCAGCATTTT
17	NA	TRBJ2-5	TRBV27	NA	CASSFWGRSGAGETQYF	TGTGCCAGCAGTTTTTGGGGTCGTTCGGGGGCCGGGGAGACCCAGTACTTC
14	NA	TRBJ2-3	TRBV4-1	NA	CASSQEDGGDTQYF	TGCGCCAGCAGCCAAGAGGACGGTGGCGATACGCAGTATTTT
13	few	TRBJ2-5	TRBV5-1	TRBD1	CASSQEPGQPPYF	TGCGCCAGCAGCCAGGAGCCGGGACAGCCTCCGTACTTC
16	NA	TRBJ2-5	TRBV28	TRBD1	CASSRSGTGTQETQYF	TGTGCCAGCAGCCGATCCGGGACAGGGACCCAAGAGACCCAGTACTTC
14	many	TRBJ1-2	TRBV5-1	NA	CASRGNTGIYGYTF	TGCGCCAGCCGGGGTAATACGGGAATCTATGGCTACACCTTC
13	many	TRBJ2-7	TRBV20-1	NA	CSATVRSVHEQYF	TGCAGTGCTACGGTCCGCTCAGTCCACGAGCAGTACTTC
14	NA	TRBJ2-3	TRBV25-1	NA	CASSSWLDTDTQYF	TGTGCCAGCTCCTCGTGGTTGGACACAGATACGCAGTATTTT
14	few	TRBJ1-2	TRBV25-1	NA	CASSDPTGLYGYTF	TGTGCCAGCAGTGATCCTACAGGGCTCTATGGCTACACCTTC
16	NA	TRBJ2-1	TRBV12-3/TRBV12-4	NA	CASTFSGVRSYNEQFF	TGTGCCAGCACCTTCTCCGGGGTCCGATCCTACAATGAGCAGTTCTTC
13	few	TRBJ2-7	TRBV6-6	TRBD1	CASRRTGVGEQYF	TGTGCCAGCAGGCGGACAGGGGTTGGCGAGCAGTACTTC
15	few	TRBJ1-2	TRBV12-3/TRBV12-4	TRBD1	CASSPILRTGEGYTF	TGTGCCAGCAGCCCAATCCTAAGGACAGGGGAGGGCTACACCTTC
16	few	TRBJ2-4	TRBV10-3	NA	CAISEGGTLLKNIQYF	TGTGCCATCAGTGAAGGTGGGACCCTTCTCAAAAACATTCAGTACTTC
16	few	TRBJ1-5	TRBV12-3/TRBV12-4	NA	CASSFDRTYSNQPQHF	TGTGCCAGCAGTTTCGACAGGACCTATAGCAATCAGCCCCAGCATTTT
14	NA	TRBJ2-7	TRBV3-1	NA	CASSQAPTANYRYF	TGTGCCAGCAGCCAAGCTCCTACAGCGAACTACAGGTACTTC
14	few	TRBJ1-2	TRBV5-1	NA	CASSKGQSDYGYTF	TGCGCCAGCAGCAAAGGACAGTCCGACTATGGCTACACCTTC
16	few	TRBJ2-7	TRBV6-1	TRBD2	CASRALAVSSYNEQYF	TGTGCCAGCAGGGCACTAGCGGTGAGCTCCTACAATGAGCAGTACTTC
15	NA	TRBJ2-1	TRBV4-1	NA	CASSQELTGLSEQFF	TGCGCCAGCAGCCAAGAGCTCACAGGGTTAAGTGAGCAGTTCTTC
13	many	TRBJ2-7	TRBV7-9	NA	CASSLIGFYEQYF	TGTGCCAGCAGCTTGATAGGGTTCTACGAGCAGTACTTC
15	NA	TRBJ2-5	TRBV7-2	NA	CASSPKTRLQETQYF	TGTGCCAGCAGCCCGAAGACTAGATTACAAGAGACCCAGTACTTC
15	few	TRBJ1-5	TRBV15	TRBD1	CATSRDRGRNQPQHF	TGTGCCACCAGCAGAGACAGGGGGCGCAATCAGCCCCAGCATTTT
15	NA	TRBJ1-5	TRBV5-5	NA	CASSLRALDNQPQHF	TGTGCCAGCAGCTTGAGGGCACTCGACAATCAGCCCCAGCATTTT
13	NA	TRBJ2-5	TRBV20-1	TRBD2	CSAEKPAGGEQYF	TGCAGTGCTGAAAAACCAGCGGGAGGAGAGCAGTACTTC
17	NA	TRBJ2-3	TRBV15	NA	CATSTSRTATSTDTQYF	TGTGCCACCAGCACCTCAAGGACTGCTACTAGCACAGATACGCAGTATTTT
16	few	TRBJ2-5	TRBV5-1	NA	CASSTSWDQGGETQYF	TGCGCCAGCAGCACCTCTTGGGATCAGGGGGGAGAGACCCAGTACTTC
13	few	TRBJ2-7	TRBV3-1	NA	CASSSTGFHEQYF	TGTGCCAGCAGTTCTACAGGGTTCCACGAGCAGTACTTC
14	few	TRBJ2-3	TRBV6-4	NA	CASRAFLSTDTQYF	TGTGCCAGCAGGGCCTTCCTGAGCACAGATACGCAGTATTTT
12	NA	TRBJ2-1	TRBV12-3/TRBV12-4	NA	CASRRQNNEQFF	TGTGCCAGCAGAAGACAGAACAATGAGCAGTTCTTC
14	few	TRBJ2-1	TRBV20-1	TRBD2	CSAPKAGGQNEQFF	TGCAGTGCCCCCAAAGCGGGAGGGCAAAATGAGCAGTTCTTC
15	few	TRBJ2-3	TRBV6-6	NA	CASSYIGTPTDTQYF	TGTGCCAGCAGTTACATCGGGACACCCACAGATACGCAGTATTTT
12	many	TRBJ2-7	TRBV6-5	NA	CASSYSGREQYF	TGTGCCAGCAGTTACTCGGGACGCGAGCAGTACTTC
15	NA	TRBJ2-1	TRBV2	TRBD1	CASSVGTAGGNEQFF	TGTGCCAGCAGTGTAGGGACAGCTGGAGGCAATGAGCAGTTCTTC
15	NA	TRBJ2-7	TRBV28	NA	CASSLSGYGTSEQYF	TGTGCCAGCAGTTTAAGTGGGTACGGAACCTCCGAGCAGTACTTC
15	NA	TRBJ2-7	TRBV6-6	NA	CASSYSSPGGNEQYF	TGTGCCAGCAGTTACTCCAGTCCGGGCGGGAACGAGCAGTACTTC
15	NA	TRBJ2-4	TRBV12-3/TRBV12-4	NA	CASRKSVGDKNIQYF	TGTGCCAGCAGGAAGTCGGTAGGAGACAAAAACATTCAGTACTTC
15	NA	TRBJ2-1	TRBV5-6	TRBD2	CASSPLAGKNNEQFF	TGTGCCAGCAGCCCACTAGCGGGGAAAAACAATGAGCAGTTCTTC